The 18 T cell receptor beta chains in this list originate from one sample, sequenced in a study of blood T cell repertoires in COVID-19 (dated by TCRdb to about 2020). The method was the immunoSEQ multiplex PCR assay. Here the immuneACCESS table is served through TCRdb, limited to in-frame sequences with V and J called. Missing clones are a known gap in these copies; in checked studies unresolved V genes cover under half, and the rest lacks a known reason. Recorded for this sample are some 270,000 clones; approximately 89% of them occurred a single time. The ten largest account for over 3% of the sample. The sequenced material came from PBMCs or T cells enriched from blood (not recorded which). These TCRs come from a woman between 40 and 55 years old who had been exposed to COVID-19.

Regarding this clone: One junction end disagrees with the germline gene, perhaps due to a read error. This chain connects TRBV5-6 to TRBJ1-4; D unclear. The CDR3 sequence is 14 residues long. Germline CDR1 and CDR2: SGHDT and YYEEEE. CDR3 in DNA: TGTGCCAGCAGCTTTGACCTTACTAGTGAAAAACTGTTTTTT. Translation gives CASSFDLTSEKLFF. Looking up the rest from reference TRBV5-6 and TRBJ1-4 gives the full variable domain: DAGVTQSPTHLIKTRGQQVTLRCSPKSGHDTVSWYQQALGQGPQFIFQYYEEEERQRGNFPDRFSGHQFPNYSSELNVNALLLGDSALYLCASSFDLTSEKLFFGSGTQLSVL.

This chain connects TRBV4-3 to TRBJ2-7; TRBD2 matches at 11 bases. This CDR3 is 16 amino acids long. Germline values: CDR1 LGHNA, CDR2 YSLEER. Unmatched junction bases numbered 5, after V lost 0 bases and J lost 4 bases. CDR3 loop: CASSQDILAGGYEQYF. In nucleotides, the CDR3 is TGCGCCAGCAGCCAAGATATCCTAGCGGGGGGATACGAGCAGTACTTC.

This rearrangement joins TRBV5-4 to TRBJ2-2; D gene ambiguous. Germline CDR1 is SGHNT and CDR2 is YYREEE (reference sequence). Trimming removed 0 bases from V and 1 base from J, with 4 bases in between. The CDR3 is 14 residues long. CDR3 protein: CASSLERNTGELFF. DNA of the CDR3: TGTGCCAGCAGCTTGGAGCGGAACACCGGGGAGCTGTTTTTT.

This chain connects TRBV29-1 to TRBJ2-5, with D unclear. Trimming left V 2 bases short and J 5 bases short, with 12 bases between. CDR3 size: 13 residues. Germline CDR1 and CDR2: SQVTM and ANQGSEA. The CDR3 DNA follows: TGCAGCGTTGAAAGACTGCCCGCCGAGACCCAGTACTTC. As protein: CSVERLPAETQYF.

This rearrangement joins TRBV7-9 to TRBJ1-2; 7 bases line up with TRBD1. This CDR3 is 16 amino acids long. Germline V gene data show CDR1 as SEHNR and CDR2 as FQNEAQ (reference sequence). V lost 5 bases and J lost 5; bases outside the gene matches: 14. CDR3 bases: TGTGCCAGCAGCCAAACGACAGGGAGGAAACGTTATGGCTACACCTTC. Amino acids: CASSQTTGRKRYGYTF.

This chain joins TRBV11-2 and TRBJ1-1; D not certain. Per the germline V gene, CDR1 is SGHAT and CDR2 is FQNNGV. Trimming took 4 bases from V and 1 from J, leaving 10 bases between them. This CDR3 contains 14 residues. The CDR3 DNA reads as TGTGCCAGCAGCTCCTACTCAAGGAACACTGAAGCTTTCTTT. As protein: CASSSYSRNTEAFF. Looking up the rest from reference TRBV11-2 and TRBJ1-1 gives the full variable domain: EAGVAQSPRYKIIEKRQSVAFWCNPISGHATLYWYQQILGQGPKLLIQFQNNGVVDDSQLPKDRFSAERLKGVDSTLKIQPAKLEDSAVYLCASSSYSRNTEAFFGQGTRLTVV.

The rearrangement links TRBV28 to TRBJ1-1; the D is unclear. With 1 base removed from V and 7 bases from J, the gap between germline ends came to 13 bases. Germline loops: CDR1 MDHEN, CDR2 SYDVKM. CDR3 length: 14 amino acids. DNA for the CDR3: TGTGCCAGCAGTTTATTTCGGAGTAGGAATGAAGCTTTCTTT. It codes for CASSLFRSRNEAFF.

CDR3 coding DNA: TGTGCCAGTAGTATGATGGGCAGGGTCGATCAGCCCCAGCATTTT. Protein product: CASSMMGRVDQPQHF. The chain has TRBV19 and TRBJ1-5; weak D call: TRBD1 (5 bases). The CDR3 length is 15 residues. V was pared by 3 bases and J by 5 bases, with 14 bases between. Germline V gene sequence: CDR1 LNHDA, CDR2 SQIVND (reference sequence).

The chain carries TRBV28 and TRBJ2-6; 8 bases are a match to TRBD2. The junction had 5 bases not matched to a gene; V was cut back by 5 bases and J by 5 bases. The CDR3 extends over 15 amino acids. Germline V gene lookup returns CDR1 MDHEN and CDR2 SYDVKM. In DNA form, the CDR3 reads TGTGCCAGCAGTATCGGGGGGGCCTGGGCCAACGTCCTGACTTTC. Protein: CASSIGGAWANVLTF.

This sequence joins TRBV30 and TRBJ1-3; 7 bases are shared with TRBD1. Germline CDR1 reads GTSNPN; CDR2 reads SVGIG (reference sequence). The CDR3 runs 14 residues. J was trimmed by 4 bases and V by 5 bases; bases with no gene match: 8. The CDR3 DNA follows: TGTGCCTGGGAGAGGGGGCTGGCCGGAAACACCATATATTTT. Translating gives CAWERGLAGNTIYF.

This chain joins TRBV14 and TRBJ2-7, with 8 nucleotides matching TRBD2. J lost 4 bases, V lost 0 bases, and 8 bases had no gene match. This CDR3 spans 16 amino acids. The germline V gene encodes CDR1 SGHDN and CDR2 FVKESK. This chain's CDR3 is CASSQDVRREDYEQYV. The CDR3 DNA is TGTGCCAGCAGCCAAGACGTTCGGCGGGAGGATTACGAGCAGTACGTC.

The CDR3 coding sequence is TGTGCCAGTAGTGAGCCTAGCGCTCCCTCCTACAATGAGCAGTTCTTC. This translates into CASSEPSAPSYNEQFF. The J gene is TRBJ2-1, the V gene TRBV19; D may be TRBD2 (6 bases). V lost 5 bases, J lost 0 bases, and 14 bases lay in between. The CDR3 runs 16 residues. The germline gives CDR1 LNHDA, CDR2 SQIVND (reference sequence).

V gene TRBV9 combines with J gene TRBJ1-2; 7 nucleotides match TRBD1. In germline, CDR1 is SGDLS, CDR2 YYNGEE. The CDR3 spans 13 residues. Germline trimming cut 4 bases from V and 4 bases from J; bases unmatched to any gene: 4. DNA of the CDR3: TGTGCCAGCAGCTCGACAGGGTTCTATGGCTACACCTTC. Its protein is CASSSTGFYGYTF.

This clone has just a few counts. The chain carries TRBV6-5 and TRBJ1-1; D is ambiguous. The germline gives CDR1 MNHEY, CDR2 SVGAGI. This CDR3 has 13 amino acids. V lost 4 bases and J 2 bases, leaving 8 bases between the germline ends. The chain's CDR3 is CASSLMSNTEAFF. The CDR3, as DNA: TGTGCCAGCAGTTTGATGAGTAACACTGAAGCTTTCTTT.

This rearrangement joins TRBV9 to TRBJ2-3, with a tentative D call TRBD2 (5 bases). Germline CDR1 reads SGDLS; CDR2 reads YYNGEE. CDR3 length: 14 amino acids. V was shortened by 3 bases and J by 1 base, with 9 bases between the two germline ends. Written as DNA, the CDR3 is TGTGCCAGCAGCGCCGTTAGCGGCACAGATACGCAGTATTTT. It encodes CASSAVSGTDTQYF.

The CDR3 DNA follows: TGTGCCAGCAGCCCCCTCGCGGGGGAGGAGAAGAATGAGCAGTTCTTC. This codes for CASSPLAGEEKNEQFF. The V gene is TRBV5-6, the J gene TRBJ2-1, with 7 bases lining up with TRBD2. V shed 4 bases, J shed 7 bases, and the junction held 14 bases outside the gene matches. CDR3 size: 16 residues. Germline V CDR1 and CDR2: SGHDT, YYEEEE.

The chain is built from TRBV6-2 or TRBV6-3 and TRBJ1-5; D remains unclear. Per the germline V gene, CDR1 is MNHEY and CDR2 is SVGEGT. The CDR3 has 15 residues. Trimming pared 0 bases from V and 7 bases from J, leaving 13 bases between. The CDR3 nucleotides read TGTGCCAGCAGTTACTCTTCGCAGATTAGCCAGCCCCAGCATTTT. Its protein product is CASSYSSQISQPQHF.

This clone was observed a single time. The chain uses TRBV19 and TRBJ2-1; D possibly corresponds to TRBD1 (5 bases). The CDR3 is made up of 15 amino acids. Deletions cut 5 bases from V and 5 bases from J, with 16 bases between. Germline CDR1 reads LNHDA; CDR2 reads SQIVND (reference sequence). CDR3 residues: CASSLGQIINNEQFF. The CDR3 coding sequence is TGTGCCAGTAGTCTTGGACAAATAATTAACAATGAGCAGTTCTTC.